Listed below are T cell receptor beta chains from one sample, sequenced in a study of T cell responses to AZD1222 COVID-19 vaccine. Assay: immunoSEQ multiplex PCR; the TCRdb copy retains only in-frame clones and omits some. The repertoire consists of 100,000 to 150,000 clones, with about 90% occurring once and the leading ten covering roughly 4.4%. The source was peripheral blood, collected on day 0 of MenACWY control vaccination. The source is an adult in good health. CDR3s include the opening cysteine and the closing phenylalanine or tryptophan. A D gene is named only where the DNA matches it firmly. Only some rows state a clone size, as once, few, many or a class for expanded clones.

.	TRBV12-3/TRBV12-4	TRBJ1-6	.	TGTGCCAGCAGTTTACAAAATAATTCACCCCTCCACTTT	CASSLQNNSPLHF
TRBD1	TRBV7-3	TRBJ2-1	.	TGTGCCAGCAGCTTAATGGGGACAGGGGCATACAATGAGCAGTTCTTC	CASSLMGTGAYNEQFF
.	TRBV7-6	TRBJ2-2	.	TGTGCCAGCAGTAAGAACGGGGAGCTGTTTTTT	CASSKNGELFF
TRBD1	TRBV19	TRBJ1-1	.	TGTGCCAGTAGTATCAGACAGGGGGCGGACACTGAAGCTTTCTTT	CASSIRQGADTEAFF
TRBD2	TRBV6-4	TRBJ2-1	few	TGTGCCAGCAGTGCTAGCGGAGATTACAATGAGCAGTTCTTC	CASSASGDYNEQFF
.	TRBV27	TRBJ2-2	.	TGTGCCAGCAGACTCTATGGGGTAGCTAACACCGGGGAGCTGTTTTTT	CASRLYGVANTGELFF
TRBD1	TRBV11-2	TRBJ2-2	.	TGTGCCAGCAGCTGGGGACAGGGAACCGGGGAGCTGTTTTTT	CASSWGQGTGELFF
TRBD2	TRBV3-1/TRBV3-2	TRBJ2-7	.	TGTGCCAGCAGCCAAGATCGCCTAGCGGGAGTTGAGCAGTACTTC	CASSQDRLAGVEQYF
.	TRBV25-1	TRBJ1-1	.	TGTGCCAGCAGCGAGGGAGGGTACCTTATGAACACTGAAGCTTTCTTT	CASSEGGYLMNTEAFF
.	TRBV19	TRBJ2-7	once	TGTGCCAGTAGTATAGGGCCAGGAACCTACGAGCAGTACTTC	CASSIGPGTYEQYF
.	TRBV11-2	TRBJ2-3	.	TGTGCCAGCAGCCCTTTTGTTAATACAGATACGCAGTATTTT	CASSPFVNTDTQYF
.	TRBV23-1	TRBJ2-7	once	TGCGCCAGCACCTCAGCCGTCGCCTACGAGCAGTACTTC	CASTSAVAYEQYF
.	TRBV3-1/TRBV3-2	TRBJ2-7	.	TGTGCCAGCAGCCAATCTACCCAGGGCTCCTACGAGCAGTACTTC	CASSQSTQGSYEQYF
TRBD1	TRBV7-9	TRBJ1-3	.	TGTGCCAGCAGCATGGGGACAGGGAACTCTGGAAACACCATATATTTT	CASSMGTGNSGNTIYF
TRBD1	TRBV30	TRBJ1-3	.	TGTGCCTGGTCATACAGGGGGCAGTTGGGAAACACCATATATTTT	CAWSYRGQLGNTIYF
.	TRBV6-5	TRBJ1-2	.	TGTGCCAGCAGCCCGACTGGCTGGGGCTACACCTTC	CASSPTGWGYTF
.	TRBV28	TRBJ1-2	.	TGTGCCAGCGGCCCCCCGGGGGCCAACTATGGCTACACCTTC	CASGPPGANYGYTF
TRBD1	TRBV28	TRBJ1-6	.	TGTGCCAGCAGTTTATTCCGACAGGGACGAAATTCACCCCTCCACTTT	CASSLFRQGRNSPLHF
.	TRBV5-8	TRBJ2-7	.	TGTGCCAGCAGCTTGACACAGGGCCCCGCTTACGAGCAGTACTTC	CASSLTQGPAYEQYF
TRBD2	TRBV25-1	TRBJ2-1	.	TGTGCCAGCAGTGGGAGGACTAGCCTCTACAATGAGCAGTTCTTC	CASSGRTSLYNEQFF
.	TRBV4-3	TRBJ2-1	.	TGCGCCAGCAGCCCGACCCTTTGGAATGAGCAGTTCTTC	CASSPTLWNEQFF
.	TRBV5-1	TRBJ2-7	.	TGCGCCAGCAGCCCGGGGGTGGAGCAGTACTTC	CASSPGVEQYF
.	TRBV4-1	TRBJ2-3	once	TGCGCCAGCAGCCAAGTAGGGTGGACAGATACGCAGTATTTT	CASSQVGWTDTQYF
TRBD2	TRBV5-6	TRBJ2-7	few	TGTGCCAGCAGCTTGGTAGGACTAGGTACCTACGAGCAGTACTTC	CASSLVGLGTYEQYF
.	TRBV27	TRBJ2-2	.	TGTGCCAGCAGCCCCTACAGGTTTCCTGCGACGAAGGGGGAGCTGTTTTTT	CASSPYRFPATKGELFF
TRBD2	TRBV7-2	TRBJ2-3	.	TGTGCCAGCAGCTTAAGGTTTCGGGCGACTAGCGGCACAGATACGCAGTATTTT	CASSLRFRATSGTDTQYF